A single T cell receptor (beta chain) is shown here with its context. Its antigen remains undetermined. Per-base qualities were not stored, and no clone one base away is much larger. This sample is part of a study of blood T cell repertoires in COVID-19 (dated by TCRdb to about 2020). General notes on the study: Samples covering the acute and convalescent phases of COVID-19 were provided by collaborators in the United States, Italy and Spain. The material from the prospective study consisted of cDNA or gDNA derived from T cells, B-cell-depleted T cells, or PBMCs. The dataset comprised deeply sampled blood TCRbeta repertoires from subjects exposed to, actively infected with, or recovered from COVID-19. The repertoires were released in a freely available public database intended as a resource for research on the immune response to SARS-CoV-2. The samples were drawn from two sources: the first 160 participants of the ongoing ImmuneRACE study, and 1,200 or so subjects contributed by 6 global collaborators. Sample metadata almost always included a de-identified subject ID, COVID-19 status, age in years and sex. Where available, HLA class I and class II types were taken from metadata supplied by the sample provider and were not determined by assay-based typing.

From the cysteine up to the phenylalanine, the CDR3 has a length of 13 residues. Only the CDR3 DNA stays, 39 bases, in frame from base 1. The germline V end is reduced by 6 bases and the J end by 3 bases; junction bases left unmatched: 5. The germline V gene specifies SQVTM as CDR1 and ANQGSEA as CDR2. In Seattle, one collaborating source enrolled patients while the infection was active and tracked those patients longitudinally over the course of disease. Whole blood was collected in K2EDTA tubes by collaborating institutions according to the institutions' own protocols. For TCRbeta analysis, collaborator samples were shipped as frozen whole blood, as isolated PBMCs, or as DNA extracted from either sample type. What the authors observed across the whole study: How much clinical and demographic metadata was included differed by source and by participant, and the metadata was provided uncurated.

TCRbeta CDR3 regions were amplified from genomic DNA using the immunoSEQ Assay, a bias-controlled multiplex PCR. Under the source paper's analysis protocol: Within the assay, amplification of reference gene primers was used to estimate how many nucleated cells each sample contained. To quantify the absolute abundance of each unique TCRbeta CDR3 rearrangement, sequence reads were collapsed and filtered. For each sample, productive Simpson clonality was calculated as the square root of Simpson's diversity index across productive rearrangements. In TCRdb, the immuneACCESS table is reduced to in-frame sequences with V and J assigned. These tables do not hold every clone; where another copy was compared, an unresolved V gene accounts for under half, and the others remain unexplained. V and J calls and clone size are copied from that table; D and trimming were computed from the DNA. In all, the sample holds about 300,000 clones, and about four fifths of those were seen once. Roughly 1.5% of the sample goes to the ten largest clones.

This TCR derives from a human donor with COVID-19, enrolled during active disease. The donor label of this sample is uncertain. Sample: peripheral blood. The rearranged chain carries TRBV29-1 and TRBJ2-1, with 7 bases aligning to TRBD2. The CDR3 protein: CSVRAGNYNEQFF. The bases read TGCAGCGTACGAGCGGGGAACTACAATGAGCAGTTCTTC.